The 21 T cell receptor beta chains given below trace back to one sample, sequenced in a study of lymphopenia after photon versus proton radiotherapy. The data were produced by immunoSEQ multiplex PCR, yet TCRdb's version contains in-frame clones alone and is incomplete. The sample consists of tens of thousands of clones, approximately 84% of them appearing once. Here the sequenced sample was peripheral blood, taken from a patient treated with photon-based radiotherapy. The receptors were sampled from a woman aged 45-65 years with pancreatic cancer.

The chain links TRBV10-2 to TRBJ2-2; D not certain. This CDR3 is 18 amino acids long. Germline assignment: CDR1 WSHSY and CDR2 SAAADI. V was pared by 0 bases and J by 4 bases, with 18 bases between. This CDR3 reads CASSESGAATHGTGELFF. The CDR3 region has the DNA TGCGCCAGCAGTGAGTCGGGTGCAGCTACACATGGCACCGGGGAGCTGTTTTTT.

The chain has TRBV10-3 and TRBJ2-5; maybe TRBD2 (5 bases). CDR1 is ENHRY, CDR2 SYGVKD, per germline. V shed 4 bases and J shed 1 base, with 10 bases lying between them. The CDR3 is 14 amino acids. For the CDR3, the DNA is TGTGCCATCAGTGGAGGGCAGCCCCAAGAGACCCAGTACTTC. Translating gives CAISGGQPQETQYF.

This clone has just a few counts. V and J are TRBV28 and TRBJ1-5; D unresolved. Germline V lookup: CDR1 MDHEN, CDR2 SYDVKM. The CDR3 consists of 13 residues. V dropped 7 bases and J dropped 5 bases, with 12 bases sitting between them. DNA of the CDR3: TGTGCCAGCAAACGAAACATAGATCAGCCCCAGCATTTT. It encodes CASKRNIDQPQHF.

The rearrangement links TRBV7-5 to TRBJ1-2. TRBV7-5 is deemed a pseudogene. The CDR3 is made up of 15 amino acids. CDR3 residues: CARSLYSWTLYGYTF. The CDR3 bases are TGTGCCAGAAGCTTATATTCCTGGACTTTATATGGCTACACCTTC.

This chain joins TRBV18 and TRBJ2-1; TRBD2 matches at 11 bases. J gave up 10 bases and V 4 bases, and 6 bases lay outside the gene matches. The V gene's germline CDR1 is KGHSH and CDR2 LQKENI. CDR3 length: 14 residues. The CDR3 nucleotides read TGTGCCAGCTCACAAACTAGCGGGAGAGACGAGCAGTTCTTC. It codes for CASSQTSGRDEQFF.

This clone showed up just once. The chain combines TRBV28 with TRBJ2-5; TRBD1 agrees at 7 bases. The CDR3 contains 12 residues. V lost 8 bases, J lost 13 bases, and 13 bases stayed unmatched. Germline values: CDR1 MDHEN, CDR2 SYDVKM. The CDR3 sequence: CASSGQALGMYF. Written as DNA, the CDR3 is TGTGCCAGCTCTGGACAGGCCCTCGGGATGTACTTC.

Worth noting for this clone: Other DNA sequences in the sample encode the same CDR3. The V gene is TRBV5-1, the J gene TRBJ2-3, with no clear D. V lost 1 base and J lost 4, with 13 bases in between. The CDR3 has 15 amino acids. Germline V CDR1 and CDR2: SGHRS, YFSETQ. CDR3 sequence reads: CASSLRGLGADTQYF. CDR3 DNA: TGCGCCAGCAGCTTGCGTGGGCTTGGGGCAGATACGCAGTATTTT.

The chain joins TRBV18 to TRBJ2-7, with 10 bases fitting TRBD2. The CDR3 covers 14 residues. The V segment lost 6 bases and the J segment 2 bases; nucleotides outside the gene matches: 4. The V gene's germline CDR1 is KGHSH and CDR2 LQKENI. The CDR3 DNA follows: TGTGCCAGCTCTCGGACTAGCGGCCCCTACGAGCAGTACTTC. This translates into CASSRTSGPYEQYF.

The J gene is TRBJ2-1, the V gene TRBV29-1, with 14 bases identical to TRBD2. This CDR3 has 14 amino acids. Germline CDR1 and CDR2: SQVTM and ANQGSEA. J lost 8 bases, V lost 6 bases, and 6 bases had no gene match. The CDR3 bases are TGCAGCGTCGCGGGACTAGCGGGAGTGCATGAGCAGTTCTTC. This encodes CSVAGLAGVHEQFF.

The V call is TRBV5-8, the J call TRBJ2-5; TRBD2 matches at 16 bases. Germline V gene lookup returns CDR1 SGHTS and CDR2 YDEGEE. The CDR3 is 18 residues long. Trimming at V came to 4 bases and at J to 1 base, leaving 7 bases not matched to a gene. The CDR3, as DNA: TGTGCCAGCAGCCCCGGGACTAGCGGGAGGGCCCCCCAAGAGACCCAGTACTTC. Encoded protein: CASSPGTSGRAPQETQYF.

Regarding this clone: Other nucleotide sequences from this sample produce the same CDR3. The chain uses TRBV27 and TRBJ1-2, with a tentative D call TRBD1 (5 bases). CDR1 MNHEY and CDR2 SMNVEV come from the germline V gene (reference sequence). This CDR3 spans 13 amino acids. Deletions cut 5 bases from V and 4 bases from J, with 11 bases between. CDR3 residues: CASSRPGLYGYTF. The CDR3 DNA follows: TGTGCCAGCAGTCGACCGGGACTCTATGGCTACACCTTC.

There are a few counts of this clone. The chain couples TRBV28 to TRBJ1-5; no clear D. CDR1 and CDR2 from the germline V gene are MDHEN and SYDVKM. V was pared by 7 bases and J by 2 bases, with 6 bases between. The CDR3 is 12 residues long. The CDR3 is CASTRRNQPQHF. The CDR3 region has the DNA TGTGCCAGCACACGCCGCAATCAGCCCCAGCATTTT.

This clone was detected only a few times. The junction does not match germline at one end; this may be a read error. The CDR3 region has the DNA TGTGCCAGCAGTTCGACCCGGGACGCGCGCTTT. This translates into CASSSTRDARF. The chain links TRBV6-6 to TRBJ1-3; the D gene is possibly TRBD1 (5 bases). CDR1 and CDR2 from the germline V gene are MNHNY and SVGAGI (reference sequence). The CDR3 is 11 residues long.

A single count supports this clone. The CDR3 DNA sequence: TGTGCCAGCAGTTTCCGGTCGGACACTGAAGCTTTCTTT. Its translation: CASSFRSDTEAFF. The V call is TRBV28, the J call TRBJ1-1, with D unclear. Germline V lookup: CDR1 MDHEN, CDR2 SYDVKM. CDR3 size: 13 residues. Trimming stripped 3 bases from V and 3 bases from J, with 8 bases between.

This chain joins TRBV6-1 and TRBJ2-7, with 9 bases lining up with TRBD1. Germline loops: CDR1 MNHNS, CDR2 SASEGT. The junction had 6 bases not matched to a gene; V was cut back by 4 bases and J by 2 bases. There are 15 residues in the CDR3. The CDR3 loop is CASSGGTGRPYEQYF. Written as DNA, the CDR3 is TGTGCCAGCAGTGGAGGGACAGGGAGGCCCTACGAGCAGTACTTC.

CDR3 DNA sequence: TGTGCCAGTAGTATCGGGACTAGCGGCCACAATGAGCAGTTCTTC. Residues: CASSIGTSGHNEQFF. V and J are TRBV19 and TRBJ2-1; 11 bases are shared with TRBD2. Germline V gives CDR1 LNHDA, CDR2 SQIVND (reference sequence). This CDR3 is built from 15 residues. Trimming at V came to 3 bases and at J to 5 bases, leaving 3 bases not matched to a gene. Variable domain in full (rest from reference TRBV19 and TRBJ2-1): DGGITQSPKYLFRKEGQNVTLSCEQNLNHDAMYWYRQDPGQGLRLIYYSQIVNDFQKGDIAEGYSVSREKKESFPLTVTSAQKNPTAFYLCASSIGTSGHNEQFFGPGTRLTVL.

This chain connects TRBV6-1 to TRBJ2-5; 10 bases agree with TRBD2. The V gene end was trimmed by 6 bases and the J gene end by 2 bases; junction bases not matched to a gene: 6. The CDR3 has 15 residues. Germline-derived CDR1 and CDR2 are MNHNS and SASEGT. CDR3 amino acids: CASSGLAGVQETQYF. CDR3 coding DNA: TGTGCCAGCAGCGGGCTAGCGGGAGTACAAGAGACCCAGTACTTC.

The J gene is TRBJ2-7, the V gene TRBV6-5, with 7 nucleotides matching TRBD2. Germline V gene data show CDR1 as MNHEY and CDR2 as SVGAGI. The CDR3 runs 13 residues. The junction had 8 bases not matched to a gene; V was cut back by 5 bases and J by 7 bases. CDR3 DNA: TGTGCCAGCAGTCTTACTAGCGTTTCGGAGCAGTACTTC. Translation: CASSLTSVSEQYF.

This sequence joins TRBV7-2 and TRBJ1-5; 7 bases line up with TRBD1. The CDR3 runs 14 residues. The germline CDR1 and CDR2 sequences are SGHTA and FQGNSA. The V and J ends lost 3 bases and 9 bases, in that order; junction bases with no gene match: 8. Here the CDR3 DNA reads TGTGCCAGCAGCTTGGGAAACAGGGGAGGGCCCCAGCATTTT. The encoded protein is CASSLGNRGGPQHF. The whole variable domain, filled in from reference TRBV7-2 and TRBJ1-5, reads GAGVSQSPSNKVTEKGKDVELRCDPISGHTALYWYRQSLGQGLEFLIYFQGNSAPDKSGLPSDRFSAERTGGSVSTLTIQRTQQEDSAVYLCASSLGNRGGPQHFGDGTRLSIL.

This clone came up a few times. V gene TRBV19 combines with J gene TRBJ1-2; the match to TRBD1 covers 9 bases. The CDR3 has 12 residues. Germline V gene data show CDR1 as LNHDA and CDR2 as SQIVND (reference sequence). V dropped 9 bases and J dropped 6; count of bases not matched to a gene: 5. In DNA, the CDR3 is TGTGCCAGCCAAACAGGGGGCAATGGCTACACCTTC. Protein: CASQTGGNGYTF.

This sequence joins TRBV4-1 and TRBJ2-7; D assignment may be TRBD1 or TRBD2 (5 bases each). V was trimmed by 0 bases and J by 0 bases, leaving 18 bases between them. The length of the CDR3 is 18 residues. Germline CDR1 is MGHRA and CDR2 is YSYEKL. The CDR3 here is CASSQDPSRGATSYEQYF. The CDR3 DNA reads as TGCGCCAGCAGCCAAGACCCTTCGAGAGGGGCCACCTCCTACGAGCAGTACTTC.